This T cell receptor (beta chain) was retrieved from a study of blood T cell repertoires in COVID-19. Study-wide context: COVID-19 samples from acute and convalescent phases originated in the United States, Italy and Spain. The cDNA or gDNA used as material had been derived from T cells, B-cell-depleted T cells, or PBMCs.

The CDR3 is 17 amino acids. CDR1 LNHDA and CDR2 SQIVND come from the germline V gene (reference sequence). V dropped 3 bases and J dropped 1; count of bases not matched to a gene: 2. Per the original methods: Amplified reference gene primers provided the basis for estimating nucleated cell counts. Some clones are missing from TCRdb's copy, which holds only in-frame ones; the method was immunoSEQ multiplex PCR. That table is the source of V, J and clone size, and D and trimming were worked out from the DNA. The sample consists of tens of thousands of clones, around 90% of them appearing once. Sequenced input: peripheral blood. The chain employs TRBV19 and TRBJ2-6; 11 bases line up with TRBD1. The receptor was derived from a man between 60 and 70 years old with acute or convalescent COVID-19. The CDR3 protein is CASSIGTGGSGANVLTF. In nucleotides, the CDR3 is TGTGCCAGTAGTATTGGGACAGGGGGGTCTGGGGCCAACGTCCTGACTTTC.